This section outlines one T cell receptor (beta chain) sequence together with its context. Its matching antigen is unknown. Germline V gene lookup returns CDR1 SGHRS and CDR2 YFSETQ. The CDR3 spans 13 residues. Losses at the gene ends were 7 bases for V and 4 bases for J; bases not matched to a gene: 3. The data originate from a study of T cells after yellow fever vaccination. Across the study: The fractions with low cell numbers were processed using SMART-Seq v4 Ultra Low Input. Study-level findings and limits: In FACS-sorted repertoires, abundant clonotypes from the bulk population could appear as contaminants.

TCRdb re-called the 5' RACE reads through MiXCR, storing one row per CDR3 protein. The top ten clones hold 15% of a sample with 500,000 to 650,000 distinct CDR3 sequences, over 9% of them seen once. The input for sequencing was PBMCs, taken on the day of the yellow fever booster vaccination. The receptor was derived from a man younger than 45 who received the YFV17D yellow fever vaccine. This rearrangement joins TRBV5-1 to TRBJ2-3; TRBD2 aligns across 10 bases. The CDR3 protein is CASASGSPDTQYF. CDR3 bases: TGCGCCAGCGCTAGCGGGAGTCCAGATACGCAGTATTTT. Drawing the rest from reference TRBV5-1 and TRBJ2-3, the complete variable domain is KAGVTQTPRYLIKTRGQQVTLSCSPISGHRSVSWYQQTPGQGLQFLFEYFSETQRNKGNFPGRFSGRQFSNSRSEMNVSTLELGDSALYLCASASGSPDTQYFGPGTRLTVL.